This T cell receptor (beta chain) was profiled in a study of blood T cell repertoires in COVID-19. Study in general: Acute-phase and convalescent COVID-19 samples originated in the United States, Italy and Spain. The analysed material was cDNA or gDNA that came from T cells, B-cell-depleted T cells, or PBMCs.

CDR1 and CDR2 from the germline V gene are KGHSH and LQKENI. The CDR3 loop spans 14 amino acids. The V segment lost 7 bases and the J segment 7 bases; nucleotides outside the gene matches: 6. As originally analysed: By means of reference gene primer amplification, nucleated cell counts were estimated. Clones were read by immunoSEQ multiplex PCR, and TCRdb kept only the in-frame ones, dropping some. The D gene and trimming were derived from the DNA, and the V and J assignments and clone size from that table. The sample has some 260,000 clones, 70% to 85% seen once. Sequencing was done on a sample of peripheral blood. This receptor was identified in a woman older than 75 with acute or convalescent COVID-19. V is TRBV18 and J is TRBJ1-4, with 10 positions matching TRBD1. The CDR3 is CASYSGTGVEKLFF. The CDR3 nucleotides read TGTGCCAGCTACTCCGGGACAGGGGTTGAAAAACTGTTTTTT.